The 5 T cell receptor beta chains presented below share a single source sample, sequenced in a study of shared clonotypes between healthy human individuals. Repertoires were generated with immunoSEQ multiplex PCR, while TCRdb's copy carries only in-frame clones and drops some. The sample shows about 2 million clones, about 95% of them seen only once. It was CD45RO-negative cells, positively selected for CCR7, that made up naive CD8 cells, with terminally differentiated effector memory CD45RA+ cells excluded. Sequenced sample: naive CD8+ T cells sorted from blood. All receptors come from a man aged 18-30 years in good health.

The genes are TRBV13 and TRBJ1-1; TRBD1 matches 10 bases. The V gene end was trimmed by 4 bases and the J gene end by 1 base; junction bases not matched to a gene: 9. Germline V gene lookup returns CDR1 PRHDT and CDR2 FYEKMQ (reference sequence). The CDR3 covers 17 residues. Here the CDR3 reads CASSSTGTGDWNTEAFF. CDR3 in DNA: TGTGCCAGCAGCTCCACGGGGACAGGGGATTGGAACACTGAAGCTTTCTTT. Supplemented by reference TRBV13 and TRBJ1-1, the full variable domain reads AAGVIQSPRHLIKEKRETATLKCYPIPRHDTVYWYQQGPGQDPQFLISFYEKMQSDKGSIPDRFSAQQFSDYHSELNMSSLELGDSALYFCASSSTGTGDWNTEAFFGQGTRLTVV.

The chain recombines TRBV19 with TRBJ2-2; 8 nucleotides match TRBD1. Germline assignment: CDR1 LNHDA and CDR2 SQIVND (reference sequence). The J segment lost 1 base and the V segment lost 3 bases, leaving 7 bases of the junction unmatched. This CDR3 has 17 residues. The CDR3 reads CASSIPQGTGNTGELFF. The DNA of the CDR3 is TGTGCCAGTAGTATTCCTCAAGGGACAGGGAACACCGGGGAGCTGTTTTTT.

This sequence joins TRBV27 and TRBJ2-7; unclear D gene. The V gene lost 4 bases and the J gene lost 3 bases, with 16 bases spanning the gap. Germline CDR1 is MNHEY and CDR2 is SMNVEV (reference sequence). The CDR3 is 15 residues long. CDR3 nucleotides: TGTGCCAGCAGTTGGTTTCCCGGCTTACTCTACGAGCAGTACTTC. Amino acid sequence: CASSWFPGLLYEQYF.

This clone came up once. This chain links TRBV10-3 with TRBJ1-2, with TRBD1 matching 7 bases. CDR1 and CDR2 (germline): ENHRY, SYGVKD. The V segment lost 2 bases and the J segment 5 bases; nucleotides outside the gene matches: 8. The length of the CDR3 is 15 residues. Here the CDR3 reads CAISETGQRGYGYTF. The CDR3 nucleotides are TGTGCCATCAGTGAGACGGGACAGAGGGGGTATGGCTACACCTTC.

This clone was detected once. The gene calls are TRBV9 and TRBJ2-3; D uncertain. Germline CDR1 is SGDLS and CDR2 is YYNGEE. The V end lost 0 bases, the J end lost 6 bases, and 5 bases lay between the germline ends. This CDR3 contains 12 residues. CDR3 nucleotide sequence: TGTGCCAGCAGCGTAGGGGATGATACGCAGTATTTT. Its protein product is CASSVGDDTQYF.